A single sample is the source of the 21 T cell receptor beta chains below, sequenced in a study of shared clonotypes between healthy human individuals. Method: immunoSEQ multiplex PCR; TCRdb's copy keeps in-frame clones and lacks some. The table includes 2,500,000 or so clones, more than 85% detected once. Specimen: naive CD4+ T cells from PBMCs. The subset: CD45RA+ positively selected. All receptors come from a man aged 18 to 35 in good health. Some clones in this sample may be carry-over from other donors' samples.

The CDR3 DNA sequence: TGTGCCAGCAGTTCACAGGGACCCACAGATACGCAGTATTTT. It is translated as CASSSQGPTDTQYF. The rearrangement uses TRBV6-5 and TRBJ2-3; TRBD1 is a possible D gene (6 bases). Deletions cut 4 bases from V and 2 bases from J, with 10 bases between. Germline CDR1 reads MNHEY; CDR2 reads SVGAGI. The CDR3 is 14 amino acids.

This chain uses TRBV30 with TRBJ2-7; D unresolved. CDR3 size: 12 residues. V shed 4 bases and J shed 2 bases, with 9 bases lying between them. CDR1 GTSNPN and CDR2 SVGIG come from the germline V gene (reference sequence). CDR3 sequence: CAWMDQAYEQYF. CDR3 bases: TGTGCCTGGATGGATCAGGCCTACGAGCAGTACTTC.

The chain recombines TRBV28 with TRBJ2-7; 7 bases match TRBD2. Trimming removed 8 bases from V and 4 bases from J; junction bases left unmatched: 14. CDR1 MDHEN and CDR2 SYDVKM come from the germline V gene. CDR3 length equals 15 residues. The DNA for the CDR3 is TGTGCCAGCCGGAAAGGTGCGGGAGAAAGGTACGAGCAGTACTTC. Its protein product is CASRKGAGERYEQYF.

This chain links TRBV19 with TRBJ2-7; 7 nucleotides line up with TRBD1. V lost 4 bases, J lost 5 bases, and 11 bases stayed unmatched. The CDR3 is 15 amino acids. The germline gives CDR1 LNHDA, CDR2 SQIVND (reference sequence). The CDR3 DNA is TGTGCCAGTAGTAGACGGACAGGAGCAGCCCACGAGCAGTACTTC. It specifies CASSRRTGAAHEQYF.

The V gene is TRBV11-2, the J gene TRBJ2-7, with 7 bases lining up with TRBD2. This CDR3 is built from 12 residues. Germline values: CDR1 SGHAT, CDR2 FQNNGV. With V trimmed by 4 bases and J by 6 bases, 3 bases remained unmatched. This CDR3 reads CASSWRLAEQYF. The CDR3, as DNA: TGTGCCAGCAGCTGGAGACTAGCCGAGCAGTACTTC.

The chain combines TRBV25-1 with TRBJ1-1; no clear D. The CDR3 runs to 11 residues. V was clipped by 7 bases and J by 3 bases, with 6 bases between them. Germline CDR1 MGHDK, CDR2 SYGVNS. The CDR3 DNA is TGTGCCAGCATGGTTCACACTGAAGCTTTCTTT. Its translation is CASMVHTEAFF.

In its sample, this clone was seen once. The sample has other DNA sequences that encode this CDR3 too. This chain uses TRBV5-1 with TRBJ2-2; 7 bases agree with TRBD2. The J segment lost 2 bases and the V segment lost 1 base, leaving 5 bases of the junction unmatched. Germline CDR1 is SGHRS and CDR2 is YFSETQ. The CDR3 extends over 16 amino acids. CDR3 protein: CASSLRASGNTGELFF. CDR3 nucleotide sequence: TGCGCCAGCAGCTTGAGGGCTAGCGGAAACACCGGGGAGCTGTTTTTT.

This chain joins TRBV7-9 and TRBJ2-7, with D perhaps matching TRBD1 (6 bases). The germline V gene has CDR1 SEHNR and CDR2 FQNEAQ (reference sequence). Between the trimmed V and J ends, which lost 3 bases and 7 bases, there was a span of 25 bases. The CDR3 has 17 residues. CDR3 residues: CASSLQPPGHLVSEQYF. The CDR3, as DNA: TGTGCCAGCAGCTTGCAACCTCCGGGACATTTAGTATCGGAGCAGTACTTC.

The rearrangement joins TRBV6-6 to TRBJ1-2; D is ambiguous. The CDR3 has 12 amino acids. Germline lookup yields CDR1 MNHNY and CDR2 SVGAGI (reference sequence). Trimming removed 8 bases at V and 0 bases at J, with 7 bases between. The CDR3 reads CASHLANYGYTF. CDR3 coding DNA: TGTGCCAGCCATCTAGCTAACTATGGCTACACCTTC.

The genes are TRBV19 and TRBJ1-6; unclear D gene. The germline V gene has CDR1 LNHDA and CDR2 SQIVND (reference sequence). The CDR3 sequence is 13 residues long. The germline V and J ends were trimmed by 7 bases and 10 bases, with 14 bases remaining between them. CDR3 DNA sequence: TGTGCCAGTACCTCTCGCGTATTCTCACCCCTCCACTTT. Its translation: CASTSRVFSPLHF.

The V call is TRBV5-8, the J call TRBJ2-3; D unresolved. In germline, CDR1 is SGHTS, CDR2 YDEGEE. The CDR3 runs 13 residues. With 0 bases removed from V and 7 bases from J, the gap between germline ends came to 9 bases. The chain's CDR3 is CASSLGQQNTQYF. DNA for the CDR3: TGTGCCAGCAGCTTGGGGCAGCAGAATACGCAGTATTTT.

This chain joins TRBV5-1 and TRBJ1-4; 11 bases fit TRBD1. V shed 2 bases, J shed 6 bases, and the junction held 3 bases outside the gene matches. This CDR3 region has 15 residues. In germline, CDR1 is SGHRS, CDR2 YFSETQ. In nucleotides, the CDR3 is TGCGCCAGCAGCTTAGAGGGACAGGGGGATGAAAAACTGTTTTTT. Its translation is CASSLEGQGDEKLFF.

J is TRBJ1-1 and V is TRBV7-2, with D maybe TRBD1 (5 bases). Germline CDR1 and CDR2: SGHTA and FQGNSA. V dropped 4 bases and J dropped 1 base, with 7 bases sitting between them. The CDR3 totals 13 residues. Written as DNA, the CDR3 is TGTGCCAGCAGCTGGGACGGGAACACTGAAGCTTTCTTT. This encodes CASSWDGNTEAFF.

The chain links TRBV29-1 to TRBJ2-7, with D tentatively TRBD2 (6 bases). Germline values: CDR1 SQVTM, CDR2 ANQGSEA. The CDR3 has 16 amino acids. Trimming removed 4 bases from V and 5 bases from J, with 24 bases in between. The CDR3: CSVVLEMGRPGDEQYF. CDR3 nucleotide sequence: TGCAGCGTTGTTCTTGAGATGGGGCGTCCGGGGGACGAGCAGTACTTC.

The rearrangement joins TRBV5-6 to TRBJ2-1; D might be TRBD1 or TRBD2, each matching 5 bases. The V gene lost 4 bases and the J gene lost 9 bases, with 17 bases spanning the gap. Per germline, CDR1 SGHDT and CDR2 YYEEEE. CDR3 length: 14 residues. The CDR3, as DNA: TGTGCCAGCAGCCGGGGCCCCCGCTCCGGTGAGCAGTTCTTC. It encodes CASSRGPRSGEQFF.

This chain links TRBV19 with TRBJ2-7, with TRBD1 matching 11 bases. Germline assignment: CDR1 LNHDA and CDR2 SQIVND (reference sequence). The ends lost 6 bases at V and 0 bases at J; junction bases unmatched: 7. This CDR3 contains 16 residues. CDR3 amino acids: CASSRTGGDLSYEQYF. In nucleotides, the CDR3 is TGTGCCAGTAGCAGGACAGGGGGCGACCTCTCCTACGAGCAGTACTTC.

V usage is TRBV6-5 and J usage is TRBJ2-3, with unresolved D. CDR1 and CDR2 from the germline V gene are MNHEY and SVGAGI. V was shortened by 8 bases and J by 2 bases, with 11 bases between the two germline ends. The CDR3 has 13 amino acids. The CDR3 DNA reads TGTGCCAGCGGGAATTACAACACAGATACGCAGTATTTT. Its protein is CASGNYNTDTQYF.

The V and J genes are TRBV2 and TRBJ2-7; 7 bases align to TRBD1. V gave up 7 bases and J gave up 1 base; unmatched junction bases: 4. The CDR3 loop spans 13 amino acids. In germline, CDR1 is SNHLY, CDR2 FYNNEI. The CDR3 sequence is CASMTGLSYEQYF. CDR3 bases: TGTGCCAGCATGACAGGGTTGTCCTACGAGCAGTACTTC.

The chain is built from TRBV5-4 and TRBJ2-1, with D tentatively TRBD1 or TRBD2 (5 bases each). CDR3 length: 15 residues. From germline, CDR1 is SGHNT and CDR2 YYREEE (reference sequence). Between the trimmed V and J ends, which lost 4 bases and 9 bases, there was a span of 20 bases. In DNA, the CDR3 is TGTGCCAGCAGCGCTAGGGACCAGGGATCTCGTGAGCAGTTCTTC. It encodes CASSARDQGSREQFF.

In regard to this clone: Other nucleotide sequences from this sample produce the same CDR3. The chain combines TRBV7-3 with TRBJ2-5; D remains ambiguous. The ends were cut back, 3 bases at V and 1 base at J, with 6 bases in the middle. Per germline, CDR1 SGHTA and CDR2 FQGTGA. The CDR3 sequence is 13 residues long. This chain's CDR3 is CASSFGAQETQYF. The CDR3 nucleotides are TGTGCCAGCAGCTTCGGCGCCCAAGAGACCCAGTACTTC.

Of note for this clone: The sample holds other DNA sequences that translate to the same CDR3. The chain employs TRBV5-1 and TRBJ1-2; 10 bases align to TRBD1. CDR3 length: 13 residues. After removal of 4 bases from V and 8 bases from J, the junction contained 5 bases not matched to a gene. CDR1 and CDR2 from the germline V gene are SGHRS and YFSETQ. The CDR3 sequence is CASSPGTGEGYTF. CDR3 DNA: TGCGCCAGCAGCCCCGGGACAGGGGAAGGCTACACCTTC.